Following are 19 T cell receptor beta chains from one sample sequenced in a study of beta chain features in type 1 diabetes. Broader study findings: A moderate, significant TCRB CDR3 shortening appeared in type 1 diabetes across four CD4+ subsets.

Expressed TCRB transcripts got sequenced, as all isolated RNA was reverse transcribed. Assay used: immunoSEQ multiplex PCR; TCRdb lists only in-frame clones, some missing. This sample has around 300,000 clones, with 15% found just once. No cognate antigen is known for these TCRs. The specimen sequenced was naive CD4+ T cells from blood. The receptor source for this set is a man in his late teens or twenties with type 1 diabetes.

This clone was picked up a small number of times. This chain joins TRBV29-1 and TRBJ1-1, with D perhaps matching TRBD1 (5 bases). The CDR3 runs to 13 residues. Trimming stripped 6 bases from V and 3 bases from J, with 14 bases between. The germline CDR1 and CDR2 sequences are SQVTM and ANQGSEA. CDR3 nucleotide sequence: TGCAGCGTCACGGGACTTGGAGACACTGAAGCTTTCTTT. Translated, it gives CSVTGLGDTEAFF.

This clone appeared a few times. The chain is built from TRBV10-3 and TRBJ2-7, with a weak D call TRBD2 (5 bases). Trimming pared 4 bases from V and 5 bases from J, leaving 6 bases between. The CDR3 is 11 amino acids. Germline assignment: CDR1 ENHRY and CDR2 SYGVKD. DNA of the CDR3: TGTGCCATCAGTGCCGGGAACGAGCAGTACTTC. It translates to CAISAGNEQYF.

This clone was counted between two and nine times. The chain has TRBV4-3 and TRBJ1-1; D is unclear. Trimming stripped 0 bases from V and 3 bases from J, with 5 bases between. CDR3 length: 13 amino acids. Germline V gene lookup returns CDR1 LGHNA and CDR2 YSLEER. DNA of the CDR3: TGCGCCAGCAGCCAAGAGGTAGACACTGAAGCTTTCTTT. Translation gives CASSQEVDTEAFF.

This clone was counted between two and nine times. V gene TRBV9 combines with J gene TRBJ2-3, with no clear D. Germline V gives CDR1 SGDLS, CDR2 YYNGEE. The length of the CDR3 is 16 residues. Trimming left V 4 bases short and J 4 bases short, with 19 bases between. The CDR3 protein is CASSREVGRRADTQYF. The CDR3 region has the DNA TGTGCCAGCAGCCGCGAAGTTGGGCGTCGAGCAGATACGCAGTATTTT.

The CDR3 reads CASSGSGTGGWYGYTF. In DNA, the CDR3 is TGTGCCAGCAGTGGATCCGGGACAGGGGGATGGTATGGCTACACCTTC. This chain joins TRBV25-1 and TRBJ1-2, with TRBD1 matching 11 bases. The ends lost 4 bases at V and 5 bases at J; junction bases unmatched: 9. CDR1 is MGHDK and CDR2 is SYGVNS in the germline V gene. This CDR3 spans 16 amino acids.

This clone has only a few counts. The V gene is TRBV9, the J gene TRBJ2-1; D remains ambiguous. Trimming removed 0 bases from V and 1 base from J, with 5 bases in between. This CDR3 has 14 residues. The germline V gene encodes CDR1 SGDLS and CDR2 YYNGEE. This CDR3 is CASSVASSYNEQFF. The CDR3 nucleotides read TGTGCCAGCAGCGTAGCTAGTTCCTACAATGAGCAGTTCTTC.

The chain couples TRBV18 to TRBJ1-1; tentatively, D is TRBD1 (5 bases). Trimming stripped 8 bases from V and 0 bases from J, with 10 bases between. Germline V lookup: CDR1 KGHSH, CDR2 LQKENI. The CDR3 consists of 13 residues. The CDR3 protein is CASRTDMNTEAFF. CDR3 in DNA: TGTGCCAGCCGGACGGACATGAACACTGAAGCTTTCTTT.

This CDR3 is CASSYKTGGRTPLHF. CDR3 sequence (DNA): TGTGCCAGCAGTTACAAGACAGGGGGCAGGACACCCCTCCACTTT. The chain carries TRBV6-5 and TRBJ1-6, with 10 bases lining up with TRBD1. Germline CDR1 MNHEY, CDR2 SVGAGI. This CDR3 has 15 residues. Unmatched junction bases numbered 6, after V lost 2 bases and J lost 11 bases.

V usage is TRBV18 and J usage is TRBJ2-5; 14 nucleotides match TRBD2. CDR1 KGHSH and CDR2 LQKENI come from the germline V gene. The J segment lost 5 bases and the V segment lost 4 bases, leaving 6 bases of the junction unmatched. The CDR3 runs 16 residues. The CDR3 protein is CASSRTSGGIWETQYF. In nucleotides, the CDR3 is TGTGCCAGCTCACGGACTAGCGGGGGGATCTGGGAGACCCAGTACTTC.

V gene TRBV5-1 combines with J gene TRBJ1-1, with D unclear. CDR1 and CDR2 from the germline V gene are SGHRS and YFSETQ. CDR3 length equals 13 residues. V was trimmed by 5 bases and J by 1 base, leaving 9 bases between them. The DNA of the CDR3 is TGCGCCAGCAGTTATGACAAGAACACTGAAGCTTTCTTT. Translated, it gives CASSYDKNTEAFF.

This clone was observed a few times. This chain uses TRBV10-3 with TRBJ2-1; 9 nucleotides agree with TRBD2. Germline V CDR1 and CDR2: ENHRY, SYGVKD. The V and J ends lost 3 bases and 5 bases, in that order; junction bases with no gene match: 5. CDR3 size: 15 residues. Here the CDR3 DNA reads TGTGCCATCAGTGAAGGCGGGAGGGCCAACAATGAGCAGTTCTTC. Amino acids: CAISEGGRANNEQFF.

The table lists this clone with a few counts. The gene calls are TRBV7-2 and TRBJ2-1, with TRBD2 matching over 12 bases. Germline-derived CDR1 and CDR2 are SGHTA and FQGNSA. After removal of 6 bases from V and 4 bases from J, the junction contained 10 bases not matched to a gene. The length of the CDR3 is 17 residues. CDR3 region: CASSRRAGTSGYNEQFF. In DNA, the CDR3 is TGTGCCAGCAGTCGTAGAGCCGGGACTAGCGGGTACAATGAGCAGTTCTTC.

The V gene is TRBV30, the J gene TRBJ2-1, with D perhaps TRBD2 (5 bases). Deletions cut 2 bases from V and 7 bases from J, with 9 bases between. From germline, CDR1 is GTSNPN and CDR2 SVGIG (reference sequence). This CDR3 is built from 12 residues. DNA for the CDR3: TGTGCCTGGAGTATTCGGAGGAATGAGCAGTTCTTC. It is translated as CAWSIRRNEQFF.

The chain is built from TRBV28 and TRBJ2-7; TRBD2 is a possible D gene (6 bases). In germline, CDR1 is MDHEN, CDR2 SYDVKM. This CDR3 is built from 15 residues. V was trimmed by 6 bases and J by 6 bases, leaving 21 bases between them. The chain's CDR3 is CASSPGRPGRSEQYF. CDR3 in DNA: TGTGCCAGCAGCCCGGGGAGGCCGGGTAGGTCCGAGCAGTACTTC.

Only a few counts were recorded for this clone. The V gene is TRBV7-2, the J gene TRBJ2-5, with a tentative D call TRBD1 (6 bases). This CDR3 has 13 residues. V was trimmed by 5 bases and J by 3 bases, leaving 10 bases between them. The germline CDR1 and CDR2 sequences are SGHTA and FQGNSA. In DNA form, the CDR3 reads TGTGCCAGCAGCCTCGGACAGAAAGAGACCCAGTACTTC. It specifies CASSLGQKETQYF.

This clone has more than one count but fewer than ten. This chain connects TRBV30 to TRBJ2-7, with D maybe TRBD2 (6 bases). From germline, CDR1 is GTSNPN and CDR2 SVGIG (reference sequence). The CDR3 is 12 residues long. V lost 1 base, J lost 3 bases, and 7 bases lay in between. The CDR3 loop is CAWSGGVYEQYF. The CDR3 DNA reads TGTGCCTGGAGTGGCGGGGTCTACGAGCAGTACTTC.

This clone was observed a handful of times. The V and J genes are TRBV28 and TRBJ1-1; 7 bases are a match to TRBD1. CDR1 is MDHEN and CDR2 is SYDVKM in the germline V gene. The junction had 8 bases not matched to a gene; V was cut back by 4 bases and J by 6 bases. The CDR3 sequence is 14 residues long. The CDR3 spells CASSSTPTGAEAFF. CDR3 in DNA: TGTGCCAGCAGTTCCACCCCAACAGGGGCTGAAGCTTTCTTT.

The V gene is TRBV28, the J gene TRBJ1-5; D uncertain. The germline V gene has CDR1 MDHEN and CDR2 SYDVKM. The CDR3 is 16 amino acids. Between the trimmed V and J ends, which lost 4 bases and 2 bases, there was a span of 15 bases. The CDR3, as DNA: TGTGCCAGCAGTTCGGGAGGAGGGCCGGGCAATCAGCCCCAGCATTTT. It yields the protein CASSSGGGPGNQPQHF.

J is TRBJ1-3 and V is TRBV5-4; D is undetermined. CDR1 SGHNT and CDR2 YYREEE come from the germline V gene (reference sequence). The germline V and J ends were trimmed by 4 bases and 5 bases, with 4 bases remaining between them. This CDR3 region has 11 residues. The CDR3 reads CASSLRNTIYF. Written as DNA, the CDR3 is TGTGCCAGCAGCCTTCGAAACACCATATATTTT. The full variable domain, completed using reference TRBV5-4 and TRBJ1-3, is ETGVTQSPTHLIKTRGQQVTLRCSSQSGHNTVSWYQQALGQGPQFIFQYYREEENGRGNFPPRFSGLQFPNYSSELNVNALELDDSALYLCASSLRNTIYFGEGSWLTVV.